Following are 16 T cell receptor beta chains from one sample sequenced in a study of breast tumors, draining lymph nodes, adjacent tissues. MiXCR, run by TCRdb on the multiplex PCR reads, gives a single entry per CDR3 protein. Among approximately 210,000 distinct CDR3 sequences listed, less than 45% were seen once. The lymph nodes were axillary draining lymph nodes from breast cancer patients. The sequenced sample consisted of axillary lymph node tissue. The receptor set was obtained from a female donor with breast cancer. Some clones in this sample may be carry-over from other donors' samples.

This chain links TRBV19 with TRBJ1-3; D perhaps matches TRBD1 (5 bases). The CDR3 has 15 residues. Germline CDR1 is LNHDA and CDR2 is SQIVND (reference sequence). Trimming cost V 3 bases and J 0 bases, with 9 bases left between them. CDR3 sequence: CASSIGTSSGNTIYF. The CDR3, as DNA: TGTGCCAGTAGTATTGGGACCAGCTCTGGAAACACCATATATTTT.

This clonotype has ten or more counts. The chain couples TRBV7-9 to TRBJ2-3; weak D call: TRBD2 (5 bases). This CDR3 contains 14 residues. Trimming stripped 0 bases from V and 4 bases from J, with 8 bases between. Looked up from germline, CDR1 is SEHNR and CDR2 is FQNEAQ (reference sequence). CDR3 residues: CASSLALRADTQYF. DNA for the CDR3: TGTGCCAGCAGCTTAGCGCTGAGGGCAGATACGCAGTATTTT.

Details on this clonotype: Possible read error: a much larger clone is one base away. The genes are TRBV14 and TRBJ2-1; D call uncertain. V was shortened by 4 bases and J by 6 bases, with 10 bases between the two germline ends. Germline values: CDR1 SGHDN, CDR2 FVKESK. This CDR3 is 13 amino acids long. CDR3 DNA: TGTGCCAGCAGCCCAAGAGTGCGCAATGAGCAGTTCTTC. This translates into CASSPRVRNEQFF.

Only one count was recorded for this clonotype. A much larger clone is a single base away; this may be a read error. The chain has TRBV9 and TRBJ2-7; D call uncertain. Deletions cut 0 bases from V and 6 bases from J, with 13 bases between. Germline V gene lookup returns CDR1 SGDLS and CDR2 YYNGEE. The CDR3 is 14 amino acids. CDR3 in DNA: TGTGCCAGCAGCGTAGCTCCCTGGACGGCCGAGCAGTACTTC. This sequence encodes CASSVAPWTAEQYF.

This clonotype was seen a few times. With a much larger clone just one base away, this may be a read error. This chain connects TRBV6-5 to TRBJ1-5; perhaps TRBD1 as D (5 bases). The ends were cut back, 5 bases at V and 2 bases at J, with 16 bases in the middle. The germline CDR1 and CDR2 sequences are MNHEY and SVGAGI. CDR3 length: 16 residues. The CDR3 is CASSHLIRVGNQPQHF. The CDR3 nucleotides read TGTGCCAGCAGTCACTTAATCAGGGTGGGCAATCAGCCCCAGCATTTT.

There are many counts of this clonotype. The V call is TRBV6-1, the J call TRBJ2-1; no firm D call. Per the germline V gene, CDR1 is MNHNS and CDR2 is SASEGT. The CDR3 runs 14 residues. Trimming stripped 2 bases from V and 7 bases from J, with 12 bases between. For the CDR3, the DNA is TGTGCCAGCAGTGAACCCCAGTACTGGAATGAGCAGTTCTTC. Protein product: CASSEPQYWNEQFF.

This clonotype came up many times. The CDR3 is CASSLLQGSAGELFF. The CDR3 DNA follows: TGTGCCAGCAGCTTGTTACAGGGGAGCGCCGGGGAGCTGTTTTTT. This chain joins TRBV5-6 and TRBJ2-2; 7 bases fit TRBD1. Germline CDR1 is SGHDT and CDR2 is YYEEEE. Germline trimming cut 1 base from V and 6 bases from J; bases unmatched to any gene: 6. The length of the CDR3 is 15 residues. Based on the CDR3 plus reference TRBV5-6 and TRBJ2-2, the full variable domain is DAGVTQSPTHLIKTRGQQVTLRCSPKSGHDTVSWYQQALGQGPQFIFQYYEEEERQRGNFPDRFSGHQFPNYSSELNVNALLLGDSALYLCASSLLQGSAGELFFGEGSRLTVL.

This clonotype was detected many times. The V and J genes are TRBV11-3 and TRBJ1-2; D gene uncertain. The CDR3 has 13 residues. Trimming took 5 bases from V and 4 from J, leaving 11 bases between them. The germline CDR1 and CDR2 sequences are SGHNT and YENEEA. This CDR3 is CASSLGPSYGYTF. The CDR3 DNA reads TGTGCCAGCAGCCTGGGCCCGTCCTATGGCTACACCTTC.

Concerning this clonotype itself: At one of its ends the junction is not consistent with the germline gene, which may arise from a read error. CDR3 loop: CASRLGGSTATRYF. The CDR3 nucleotides read TGTGCCAGCAGATTAGGGGGTAGCACAGCTACGCGGTATTTT. The rearrangement uses TRBV7-2 and TRBJ2-3, with D tentatively TRBD1 (6 bases). The length of the CDR3 is 14 residues. Germline V gives CDR1 SGHTA, CDR2 FQGNSA.

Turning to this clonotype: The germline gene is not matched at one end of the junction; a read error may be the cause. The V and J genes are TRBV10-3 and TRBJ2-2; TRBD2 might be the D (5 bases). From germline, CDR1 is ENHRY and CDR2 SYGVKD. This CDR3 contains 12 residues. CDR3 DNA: TGTGCCAGCAGTCTGTCCACCGGGGAGCTGCTTTTT. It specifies CASSLSTGELLF.

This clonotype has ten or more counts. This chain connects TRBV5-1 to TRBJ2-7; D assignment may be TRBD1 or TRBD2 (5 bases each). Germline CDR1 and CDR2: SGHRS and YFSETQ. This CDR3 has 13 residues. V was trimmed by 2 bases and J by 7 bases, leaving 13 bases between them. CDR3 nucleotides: TGCGCCAGCAGCTTTATCGGGGCAGAAGAGCAGTACTTC. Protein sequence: CASSFIGAEEQYF. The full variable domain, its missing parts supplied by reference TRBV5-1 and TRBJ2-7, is KAGVTQTPRYLIKTRGQQVTLSCSPISGHRSVSWYQQTPGQGLQFLFEYFSETQRNKGNFPGRFSGRQFSNSRSEMNVSTLELGDSALYLCASSFIGAEEQYFGPGTRLTVT.

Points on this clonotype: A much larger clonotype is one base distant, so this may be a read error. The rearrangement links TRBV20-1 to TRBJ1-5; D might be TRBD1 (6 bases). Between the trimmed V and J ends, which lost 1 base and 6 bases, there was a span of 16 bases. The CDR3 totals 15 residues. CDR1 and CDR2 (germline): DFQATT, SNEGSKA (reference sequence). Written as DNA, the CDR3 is TGCAGTGCTAGAGGGAAACAGGGTCGCACTCAGCCCCAGCATTTT. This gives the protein CSARGKQGRTQPQHF.

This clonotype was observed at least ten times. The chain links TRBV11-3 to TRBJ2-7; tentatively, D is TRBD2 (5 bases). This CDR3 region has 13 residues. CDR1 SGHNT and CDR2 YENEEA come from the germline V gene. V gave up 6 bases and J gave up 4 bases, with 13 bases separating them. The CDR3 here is CASSRGPMYEQYF. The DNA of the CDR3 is TGTGCCAGCAGTCGAGGGCCGATGTACGAGCAGTACTTC.

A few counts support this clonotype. DNA of the CDR3: TGCGCCAGCACCCCCGGGACAGGGATCTCAGGCGACATTCAGTACTTC. Translating gives CASTPGTGISGDIQYF. V is TRBV5-1 and J is TRBJ2-4; the match to TRBD1 covers 9 bases. Germline CDR1 SGHRS, CDR2 YFSETQ. Germline trimming cut 6 bases from V and 8 bases from J; bases unmatched to any gene: 15. The CDR3 is made up of 16 amino acids. Together with reference TRBV5-1 and TRBJ2-4, the CDR3 gives the full variable domain: KAGVTQTPRYLIKTRGQQVTLSCSPISGHRSVSWYQQTPGQGLQFLFEYFSETQRNKGNFPGRFSGRQFSNSRSEMNVSTLELGDSALYLCASTPGTGISGDIQYFGAGTRLSVL.

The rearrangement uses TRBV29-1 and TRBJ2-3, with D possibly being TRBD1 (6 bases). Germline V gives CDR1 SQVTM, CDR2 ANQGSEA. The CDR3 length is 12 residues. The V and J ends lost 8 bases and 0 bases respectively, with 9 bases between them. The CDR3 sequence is CSLDRSTDTQYF. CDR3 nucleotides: TGCAGCCTAGACAGGAGCACAGATACGCAGTATTTT.

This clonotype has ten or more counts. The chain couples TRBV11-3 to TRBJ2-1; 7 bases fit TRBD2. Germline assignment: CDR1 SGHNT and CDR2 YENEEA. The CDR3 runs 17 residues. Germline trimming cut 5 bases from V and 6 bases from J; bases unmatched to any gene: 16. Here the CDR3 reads CASSLEVGGSPGNEQFF. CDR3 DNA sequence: TGTGCCAGCAGCCTTGAAGTGGGAGGGAGCCCAGGCAATGAGCAGTTCTTC.